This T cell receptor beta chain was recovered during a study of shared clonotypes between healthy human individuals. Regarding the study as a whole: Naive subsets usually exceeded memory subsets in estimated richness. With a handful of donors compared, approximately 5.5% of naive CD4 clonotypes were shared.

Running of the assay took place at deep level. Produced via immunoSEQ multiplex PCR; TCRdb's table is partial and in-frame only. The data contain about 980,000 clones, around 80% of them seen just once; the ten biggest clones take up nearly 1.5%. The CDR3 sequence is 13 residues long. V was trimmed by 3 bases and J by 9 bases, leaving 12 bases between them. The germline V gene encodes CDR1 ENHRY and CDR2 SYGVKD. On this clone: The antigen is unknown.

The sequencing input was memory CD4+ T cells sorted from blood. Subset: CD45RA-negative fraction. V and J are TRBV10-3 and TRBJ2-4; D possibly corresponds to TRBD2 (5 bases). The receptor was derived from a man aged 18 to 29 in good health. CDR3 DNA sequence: TGTGCCATCAGTGACGTATTGGGGAGCATTCAGTACTTC. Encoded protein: CAISDVLGSIQYF.